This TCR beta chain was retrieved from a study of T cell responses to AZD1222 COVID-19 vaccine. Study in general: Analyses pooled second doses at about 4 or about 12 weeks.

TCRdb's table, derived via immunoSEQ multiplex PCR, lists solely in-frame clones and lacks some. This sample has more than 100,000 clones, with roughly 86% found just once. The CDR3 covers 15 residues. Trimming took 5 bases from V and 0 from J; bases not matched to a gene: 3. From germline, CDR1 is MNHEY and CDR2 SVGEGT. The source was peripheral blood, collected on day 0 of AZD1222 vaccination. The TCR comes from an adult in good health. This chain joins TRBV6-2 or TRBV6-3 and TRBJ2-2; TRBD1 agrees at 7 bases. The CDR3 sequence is CASSRDSANTGELFF. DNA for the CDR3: TGTGCCAGCAGTAGGGACAGCGCGAACACCGGGGAGCTGTTTTTT.